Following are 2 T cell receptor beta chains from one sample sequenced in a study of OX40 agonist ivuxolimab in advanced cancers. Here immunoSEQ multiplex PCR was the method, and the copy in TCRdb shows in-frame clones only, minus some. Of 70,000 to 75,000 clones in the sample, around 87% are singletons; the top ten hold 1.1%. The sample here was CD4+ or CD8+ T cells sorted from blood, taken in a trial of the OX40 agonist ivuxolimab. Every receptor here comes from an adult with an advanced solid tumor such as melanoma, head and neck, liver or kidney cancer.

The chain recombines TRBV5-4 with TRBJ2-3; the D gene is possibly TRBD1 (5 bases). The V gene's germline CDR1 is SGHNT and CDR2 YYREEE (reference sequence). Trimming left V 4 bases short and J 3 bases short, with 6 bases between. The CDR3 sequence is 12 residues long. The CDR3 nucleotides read TGTGCCAGCAGCAAGGGGACAGATACGCAGTATTTT. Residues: CASSKGTDTQYF. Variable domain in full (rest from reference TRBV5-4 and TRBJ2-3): ETGVTQSPTHLIKTRGQQVTLRCSSQSGHNTVSWYQQALGQGPQFIFQYYREEENGRGNFPPRFSGLQFPNYSSELNVNALELDDSALYLCASSKGTDTQYFGPGTRLTVL.

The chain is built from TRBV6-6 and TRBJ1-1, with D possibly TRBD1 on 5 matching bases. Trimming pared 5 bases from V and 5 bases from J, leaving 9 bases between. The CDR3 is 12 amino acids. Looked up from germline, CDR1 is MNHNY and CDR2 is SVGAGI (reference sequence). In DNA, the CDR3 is TGTGCCAGCAGTACTCAGGGAACTGAAGCTTTCTTT. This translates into CASSTQGTEAFF.